This TCR beta chain was obtained from a study of beta chain features in type 1 diabetes. Points on this clone: Antigen: not known.

Study findings and constraints: High TCR expression in some cells could lead to their over-representation in cDNA sequencing. TCRB CDR3 length was moderately but significantly reduced in all four CD4+ subsets of Type 1 diabetes patients.

Per germline, CDR1 LNHDA and CDR2 SQIVND (reference sequence). V gave up 3 bases and J gave up 0 bases, with 11 bases separating them. This CDR3 region has 15 residues. The isolated RNA, all of it, was reverse transcribed, so expressed TCRB transcripts were what got sequenced. TCRdb's copy holds only in-frame clones and misses some; the assay was immunoSEQ multiplex PCR. The sample holds about 23,000 clones; about 69% are singletons and the top ten take 4.2%. The sequence was collected from a man aged 18 to 35 with type 1 diabetes. The V gene is TRBV19, the J gene TRBJ1-1, with D possibly being TRBD1 (6 bases). Sequencing was performed on Tregs from blood. The CDR3 bases are TGTGCCAGTAGTATGAGGGGGACCCTGAACACTGAAGCTTTCTTT. Its protein product is CASSMRGTLNTEAFF. Filled out from reference TRBV19 and TRBJ1-1, the complete variable domain reads DGGITQSPKYLFRKEGQNVTLSCEQNLNHDAMYWYRQDPGQGLRLIYYSQIVNDFQKGDIAEGYSVSREKKESFPLTVTSAQKNPTAFYLCASSMRGTLNTEAFFGQGTRLTVV.